The TCR beta chain under discussion was sequenced for a study of blood T cell repertoires in COVID-19. About the research overall: Sources were T cells, B-cell-depleted T cells, or PBMCs; the material itself was cDNA or gDNA.

The method was immunoSEQ multiplex PCR; TCRdb's version includes in-frame clones alone and lacks a portion of them. The sample carries some 240,000 clones, 75% to 90% recorded once. The TCR comes from a woman aged 40 to 50 with acute COVID-19. Specimen: PBMCs or T cells enriched from blood (not recorded which).

Here the CDR3 reads CASRQQGNSNQPQHF. CDR3 bases: TGTGCCAGCAGGCAACAGGGGAATAGCAATCAGCCCCAGCATTTT. This sequence joins TRBV6-6 and TRBJ1-5; 7 bases align to TRBD1. CDR1 is MNHNY and CDR2 is SVGAGI in the germline V gene (reference sequence). This CDR3 comprises 15 residues. V was clipped by 6 bases and J by 0 bases; unmatched bases: 5.